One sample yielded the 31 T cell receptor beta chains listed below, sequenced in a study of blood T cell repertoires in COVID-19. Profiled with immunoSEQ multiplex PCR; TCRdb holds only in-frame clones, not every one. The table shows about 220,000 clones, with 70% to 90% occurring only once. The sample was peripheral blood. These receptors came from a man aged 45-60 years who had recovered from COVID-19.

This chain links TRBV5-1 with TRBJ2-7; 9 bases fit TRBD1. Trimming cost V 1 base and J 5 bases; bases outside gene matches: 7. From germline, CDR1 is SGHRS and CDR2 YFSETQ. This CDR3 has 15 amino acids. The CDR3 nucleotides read TGCGCCAGCAGCTTGACAGGGGGCAAGGGCCACGAGCAGTACTTC. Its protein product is CASSLTGGKGHEQYF.

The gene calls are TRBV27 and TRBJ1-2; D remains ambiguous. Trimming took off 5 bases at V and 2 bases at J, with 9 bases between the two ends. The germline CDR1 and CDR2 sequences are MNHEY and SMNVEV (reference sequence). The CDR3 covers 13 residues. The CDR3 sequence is CASSLTENYGYTF. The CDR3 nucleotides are TGTGCCAGCAGTCTAACAGAAAACTATGGCTACACCTTC.

The CDR3 DNA follows: TGTGCCACCAGTGATACGACAGGGGGCATTGTTGGCTACACCTTC. It specifies CATSDTTGGIVGYTF. The chain links TRBV24-1 to TRBJ1-2; 10 bases align to TRBD1. The CDR3 is made up of 15 amino acids. Looked up from germline, CDR1 is KGHDR and CDR2 is SFDVKD. V was clipped by 3 bases and J by 7 bases; unmatched bases: 7.

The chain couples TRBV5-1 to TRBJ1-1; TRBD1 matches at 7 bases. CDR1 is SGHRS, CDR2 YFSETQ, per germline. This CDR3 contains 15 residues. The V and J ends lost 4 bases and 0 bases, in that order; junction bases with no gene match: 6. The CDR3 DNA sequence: TGCGCCAGCAGCCCGGGACAGACTATGAACACTGAAGCTTTCTTT. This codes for CASSPGQTMNTEAFF.

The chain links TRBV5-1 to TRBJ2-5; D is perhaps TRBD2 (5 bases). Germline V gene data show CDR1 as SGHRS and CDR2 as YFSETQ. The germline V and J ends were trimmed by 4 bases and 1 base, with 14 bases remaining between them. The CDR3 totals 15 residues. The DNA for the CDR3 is TGCGCCAGCAGCCTCACAAGGACTTTCCAAGAGACCCAGTACTTC. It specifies CASSLTRTFQETQYF.

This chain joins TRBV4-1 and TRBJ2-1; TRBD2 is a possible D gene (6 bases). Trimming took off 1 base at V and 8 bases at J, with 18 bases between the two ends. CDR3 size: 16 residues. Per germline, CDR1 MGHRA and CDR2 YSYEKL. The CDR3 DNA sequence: TGCGCCAGCAGCCAAGGTCTACTAGCCTGGCTCCATGAGCAGTTCTTC. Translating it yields CASSQGLLAWLHEQFF.

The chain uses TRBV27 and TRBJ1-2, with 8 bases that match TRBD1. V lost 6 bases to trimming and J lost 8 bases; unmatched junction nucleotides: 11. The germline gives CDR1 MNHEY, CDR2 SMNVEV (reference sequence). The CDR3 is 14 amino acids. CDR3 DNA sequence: TGTGCCAGCAGCTCCACCCAGGGGGCGGGGGGCTACACCTTC. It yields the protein CASSSTQGAGGYTF.

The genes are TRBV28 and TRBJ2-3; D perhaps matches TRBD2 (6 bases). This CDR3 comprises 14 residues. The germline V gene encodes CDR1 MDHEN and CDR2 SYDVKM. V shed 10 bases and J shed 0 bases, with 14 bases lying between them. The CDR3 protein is CATVRGLSTDTQYF. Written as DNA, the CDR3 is TGTGCCACTGTACGGGGACTTAGCACAGATACGCAGTATTTT.

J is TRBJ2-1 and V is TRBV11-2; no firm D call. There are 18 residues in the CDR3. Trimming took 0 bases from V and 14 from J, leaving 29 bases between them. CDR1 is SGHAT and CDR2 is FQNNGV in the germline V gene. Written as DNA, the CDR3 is TGTGCCAGCAGCTTAGACTGGCCTAGTAGCAATGAGCAGTTCTCAAAGTTCTTC. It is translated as CASSLDWPSSNEQFSKFF.

CDR3 amino acids: CASSRQDRPPYEQYF. CDR3 DNA: TGTGCCAGCAGCCGACAGGATCGACCGCCCTACGAGCAGTACTTC. The chain combines TRBV3-1 (or the pseudogene TRBV3-2) with TRBJ2-7; D might be TRBD1 (6 bases). This CDR3 is 15 amino acids long. Trimming removed 4 bases at V and 2 bases at J, with 15 bases between. From germline, CDR1 is LGHDT and CDR2 YNNKEL (reference sequence).

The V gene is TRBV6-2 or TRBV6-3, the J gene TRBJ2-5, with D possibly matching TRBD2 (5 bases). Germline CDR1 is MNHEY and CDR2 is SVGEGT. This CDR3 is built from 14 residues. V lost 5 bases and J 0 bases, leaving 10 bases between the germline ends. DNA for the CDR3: TGTGCCAGCAGTAGGACTGGCAACCAAGAGACCCAGTACTTC. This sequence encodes CASSRTGNQETQYF.

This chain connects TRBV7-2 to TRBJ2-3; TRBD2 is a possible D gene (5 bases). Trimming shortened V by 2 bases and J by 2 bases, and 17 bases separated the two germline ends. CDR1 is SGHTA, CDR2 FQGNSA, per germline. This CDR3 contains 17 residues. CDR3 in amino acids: CASSLTAPGGHTDTQYF. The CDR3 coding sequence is TGTGCCAGCAGCTTAACCGCCCCCGGCGGGCACACAGATACGCAGTATTTT.

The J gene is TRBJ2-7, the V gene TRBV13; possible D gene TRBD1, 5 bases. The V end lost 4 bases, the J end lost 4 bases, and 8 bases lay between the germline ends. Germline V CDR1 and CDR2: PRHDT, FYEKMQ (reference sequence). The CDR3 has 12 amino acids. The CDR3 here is CASSSDKYEQYF. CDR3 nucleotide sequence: TGTGCCAGCAGCTCGGACAAGTACGAGCAGTACTTC.

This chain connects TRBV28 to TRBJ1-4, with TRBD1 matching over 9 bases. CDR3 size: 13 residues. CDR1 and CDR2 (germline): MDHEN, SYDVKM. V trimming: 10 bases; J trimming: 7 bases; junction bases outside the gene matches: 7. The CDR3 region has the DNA TGTGCCACCTATCGGGACAGGGCTGAAAAACTGTTTTTT. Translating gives CATYRDRAEKLFF.

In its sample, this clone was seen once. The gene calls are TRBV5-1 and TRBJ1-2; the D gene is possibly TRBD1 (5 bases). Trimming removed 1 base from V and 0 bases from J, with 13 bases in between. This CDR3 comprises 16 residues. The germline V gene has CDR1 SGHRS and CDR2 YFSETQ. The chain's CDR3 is CASSLRNRRANYGYTF. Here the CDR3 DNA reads TGCGCCAGCAGCTTGCGTAACAGGAGAGCTAACTATGGCTACACCTTC.

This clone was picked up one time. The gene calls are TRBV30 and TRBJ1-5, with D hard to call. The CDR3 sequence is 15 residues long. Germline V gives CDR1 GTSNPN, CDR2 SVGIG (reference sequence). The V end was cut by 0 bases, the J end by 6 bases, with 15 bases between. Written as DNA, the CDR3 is TGTGCCTGGAGTGTGGGTACGGAGGTCAGTCAGCCCCAGCATTTT. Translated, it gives CAWSVGTEVSQPQHF.

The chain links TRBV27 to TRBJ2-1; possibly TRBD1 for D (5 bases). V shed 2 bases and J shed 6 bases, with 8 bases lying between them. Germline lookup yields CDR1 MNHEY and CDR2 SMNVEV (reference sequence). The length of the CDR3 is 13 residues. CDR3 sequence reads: CASSLRGLNEQFF. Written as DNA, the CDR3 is TGTGCCAGCAGTTTAAGGGGCCTCAATGAGCAGTTCTTC.

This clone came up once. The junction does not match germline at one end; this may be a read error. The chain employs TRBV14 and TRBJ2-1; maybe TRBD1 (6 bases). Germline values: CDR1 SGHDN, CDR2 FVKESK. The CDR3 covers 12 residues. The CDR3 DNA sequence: TGTGCCAGCAGCCGCCAGGGGCTTGAGGAGTTCTTC. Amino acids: CASSRQGLEEFF.

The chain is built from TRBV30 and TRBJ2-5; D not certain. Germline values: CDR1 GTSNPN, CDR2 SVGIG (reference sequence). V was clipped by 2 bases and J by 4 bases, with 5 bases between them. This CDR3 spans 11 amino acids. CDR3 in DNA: TGTGCCTGGAGTACGGGAGAGACCCAGTACTTC. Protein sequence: CAWSTGETQYF.

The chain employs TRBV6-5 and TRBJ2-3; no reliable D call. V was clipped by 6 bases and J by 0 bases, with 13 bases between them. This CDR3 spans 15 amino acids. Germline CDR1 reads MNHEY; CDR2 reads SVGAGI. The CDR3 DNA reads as TGTGCCAGCAGCCTGACGGGTCCTAGCACAGATACGCAGTATTTT. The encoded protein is CASSLTGPSTDTQYF.

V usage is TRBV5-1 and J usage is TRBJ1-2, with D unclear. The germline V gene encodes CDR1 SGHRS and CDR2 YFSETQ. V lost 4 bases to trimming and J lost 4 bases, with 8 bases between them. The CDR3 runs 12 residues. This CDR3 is CASSLEGYGYTF. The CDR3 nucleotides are TGCGCCAGCAGCCTCGAGGGCTATGGCTACACCTTC. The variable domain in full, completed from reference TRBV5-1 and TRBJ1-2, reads KAGVTQTPRYLIKTRGQQVTLSCSPISGHRSVSWYQQTPGQGLQFLFEYFSETQRNKGNFPGRFSGRQFSNSRSEMNVSTLELGDSALYLCASSLEGYGYTFGSGTRLTVV.

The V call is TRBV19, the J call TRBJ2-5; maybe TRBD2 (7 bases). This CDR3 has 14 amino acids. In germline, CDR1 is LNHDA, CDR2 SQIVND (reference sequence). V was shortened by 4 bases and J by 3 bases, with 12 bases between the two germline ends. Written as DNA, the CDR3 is TGTGCCAGTAGTAAAGGGGGAGGGAAAGAGACCCAGTACTTC. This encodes CASSKGGGKETQYF.

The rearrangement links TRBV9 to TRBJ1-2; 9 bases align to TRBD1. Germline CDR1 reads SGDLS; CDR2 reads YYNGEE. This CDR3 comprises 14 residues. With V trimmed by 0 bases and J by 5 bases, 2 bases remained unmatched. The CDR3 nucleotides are TGTGCCAGCAGCGTAGAGACAGGGGGTTATGGCTACACCTTC. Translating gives CASSVETGGYGYTF.

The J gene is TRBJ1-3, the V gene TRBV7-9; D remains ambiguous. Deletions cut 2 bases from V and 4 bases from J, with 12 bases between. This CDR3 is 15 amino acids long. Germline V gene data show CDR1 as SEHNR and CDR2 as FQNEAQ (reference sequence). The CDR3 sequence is CASSLRTDSGNTIYF. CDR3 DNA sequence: TGTGCCAGCAGCTTAAGGACGGACTCCGGAAACACCATATATTTT. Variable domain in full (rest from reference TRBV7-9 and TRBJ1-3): DTGVSQNPRHKITKRGQNVTFRCDPISEHNRLYWYRQTLGQGPEFLTYFQNEAQLEKSRLLSDRFSAERPKGSFSTLEIQRTEQGDSAMYLCASSLRTDSGNTIYFGEGSWLTVV.

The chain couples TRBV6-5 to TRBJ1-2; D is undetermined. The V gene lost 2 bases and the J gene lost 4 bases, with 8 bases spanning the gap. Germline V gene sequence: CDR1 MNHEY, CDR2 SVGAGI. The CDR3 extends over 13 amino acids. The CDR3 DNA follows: TGTGCCAGCAGTTACCGGGTGGGCTATGGCTACACCTTC. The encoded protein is CASSYRVGYGYTF.

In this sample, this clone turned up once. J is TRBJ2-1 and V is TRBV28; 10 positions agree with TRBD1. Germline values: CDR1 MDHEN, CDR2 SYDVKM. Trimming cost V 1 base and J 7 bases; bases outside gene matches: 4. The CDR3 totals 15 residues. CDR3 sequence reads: CASSLLGTGVNEQFF. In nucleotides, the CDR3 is TGTGCCAGCAGTTTATTGGGGACAGGGGTTAATGAGCAGTTCTTC.

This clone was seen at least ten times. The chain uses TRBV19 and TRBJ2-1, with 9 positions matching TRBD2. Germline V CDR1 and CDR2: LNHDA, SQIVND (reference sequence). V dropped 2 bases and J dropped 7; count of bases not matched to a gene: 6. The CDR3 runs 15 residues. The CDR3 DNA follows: TGTGCCAGTAGTATATCCGCGGGAGGGCCTAATGAGCAGTTCTTC. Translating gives CASSISAGGPNEQFF. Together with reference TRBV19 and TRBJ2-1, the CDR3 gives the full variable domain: DGGITQSPKYLFRKEGQNVTLSCEQNLNHDAMYWYRQDPGQGLRLIYYSQIVNDFQKGDIAEGYSVSREKKESFPLTVTSAQKNPTAFYLCASSISAGGPNEQFFGPGTRLTVL.

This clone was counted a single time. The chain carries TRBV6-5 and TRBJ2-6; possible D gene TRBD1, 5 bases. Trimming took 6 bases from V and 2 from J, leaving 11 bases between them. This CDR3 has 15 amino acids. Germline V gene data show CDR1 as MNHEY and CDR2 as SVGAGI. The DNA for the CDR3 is TGTGCCAGCAGGACAGAGGCGACTGGGGCCAACGTCCTGACTTTC. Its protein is CASRTEATGANVLTF.

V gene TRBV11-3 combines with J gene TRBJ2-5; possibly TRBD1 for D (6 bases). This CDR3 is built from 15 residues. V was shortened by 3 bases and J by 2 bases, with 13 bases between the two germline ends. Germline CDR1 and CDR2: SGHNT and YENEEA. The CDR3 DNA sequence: TGTGCCAGCAGCTTCCCTTACAGGGATCAAGAGACCCAGTACTTC. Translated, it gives CASSFPYRDQETQYF.

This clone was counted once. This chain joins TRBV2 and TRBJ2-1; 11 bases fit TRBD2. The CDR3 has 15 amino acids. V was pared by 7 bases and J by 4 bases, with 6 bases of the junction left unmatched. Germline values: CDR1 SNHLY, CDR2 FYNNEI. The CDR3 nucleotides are TGTGCCAGCACCATAGCGGGAGGGAAATACAATGAGCAGTTCTTC. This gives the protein CASTIAGGKYNEQFF.

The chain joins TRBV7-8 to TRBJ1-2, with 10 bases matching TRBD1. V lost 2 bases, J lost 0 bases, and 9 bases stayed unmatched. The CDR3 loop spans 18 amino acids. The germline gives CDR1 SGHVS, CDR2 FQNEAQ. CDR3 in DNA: TGTGCCAGCAGCTTACCGGCGACAGGGGGCAGTCCTAACTATGGCTACACCTTC. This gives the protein CASSLPATGGSPNYGYTF.